This T cell receptor beta chain was recorded in a study of memory CD4+ T cells and cytomegalovirus serostatus. Study-wide results and limits: Suggested: most of the CMV-linked TCR signature lies in CD4+ memory cells. CMV serostatus prediction reached median AUC approximately 0.95, or 0.91 with US-trained model.

The CDR3 totals 13 residues. Germline assignment: CDR1 SNHLY and CDR2 FYNNEI. V lost 8 bases, J lost 0 bases, and 10 bases lay in between. Relative to its sample, this clone is medium-sized (0.01 to 0.1%). Its antigen is not known. Single viable CD3+CD4+CD8-CD45RO+ cells were sorted as the memory CD4+ T cells. CD4+ T cells were isolated by positive magnetic selection. Clones were sequenced by immunoSEQ multiplex PCR, and TCRdb holds only the in-frame ones, with some missing. This table has tens of thousands of clones, over 65% appearing once. This chain links TRBV2 with TRBJ1-1, with D uncertain. This sequence originates from an adult in good health and CMV-seronegative. Sequencing used memory CD4+ T cells from blood. The CDR3: CASASTVNTEAFF. In DNA form, the CDR3 reads TGTGCCAGCGCCTCGACCGTGAACACTGAAGCTTTCTTT.